The clone carrying this TCR beta chain has just a few counts. Its antigen is still unknown. The sequencing template was cDNA reverse transcribed from extracted RNA. TCRdb keeps only in-frame clones here, not all; method: immunoSEQ multiplex PCR. The table includes about 130,000 clones, roughly 58% detected once. This entry is derived from a study of CD8+ T cells in alopecia areata. The CDR3 totals 15 residues. The V gene's germline CDR1 is SNHLY and CDR2 FYNNEI. V gave up 4 bases and J gave up 4 bases; unmatched junction bases: 8. Peripheral blood samples and lesional scalp punch biopsies were obtained from alopecia areata patients. Study outcomes and limitations: For lesional scalp, especially alopecia totalis/universalis, clonality was higher than in normal scalp.

Sample: CD4+ T cells sorted from blood, taken at week 0. This receptor was identified in a human donor with alopecia areata. The chain has TRBV2 and TRBJ2-3, with TRBD2 matching over 7 bases. The chain's CDR3 is CASSGPGGFSDTQYF. The CDR3 DNA follows: TGTGCCAGCAGTGGACCGGGAGGATTTTCAGATACGCAGTATTTT.